The 26 T cell receptor beta chains listed next were all sequenced from one sample in a study of blood T cell repertoires in COVID-19. Repertoires were generated with immunoSEQ multiplex PCR, while TCRdb's copy carries only in-frame clones and drops some. The table shows some 300,000 clones, with around 90% occurring only once. The sequenced sample was PBMCs or T cells enriched from blood (not recorded which). These TCRs come from a woman in her 30s who had recovered from COVID-19.

CDR3 residues: CASSISTREDTEAFF. The CDR3 DNA sequence: TGTGCCAGTAGTATAAGTACGAGGGAGGACACTGAAGCTTTCTTT. J is TRBJ1-1 and V is TRBV19; D is undetermined. The CDR3 spans 15 residues. The germline gives CDR1 LNHDA, CDR2 SQIVND (reference sequence). Trimming left V 2 bases short and J 3 bases short, with 13 bases between.

The chain has TRBV10-1 and TRBJ2-2; D is possibly TRBD2 (6 bases). This CDR3 comprises 11 residues. CDR1 WNHNN and CDR2 SYGVQD come from the germline V gene (reference sequence). Trimming removed 10 bases from V and 13 bases from J, with 16 bases in between. The chain's CDR3 is CATSEEGVLFF. The DNA for the CDR3 is TGCGCCACCTCCGAGGAGGGAGTGCTGTTTTTT.

The gene calls are TRBV7-9 and TRBJ2-2; D gene uncertain. The V and J ends lost 3 bases and 8 bases respectively, with 10 bases between them. The CDR3 is 13 amino acids. Germline CDR1 is SEHNR and CDR2 is FQNEAQ (reference sequence). CDR3 residues: CASSFSSPGELFF. The CDR3 coding sequence is TGTGCCAGCAGCTTTTCTAGTCCAGGGGAGCTGTTTTTT.

The chain carries TRBV12-3 or TRBV12-4 and TRBJ2-5; D perhaps matches TRBD1 (5 bases). The V gene lost 7 bases and the J gene lost 3 bases, with 12 bases spanning the gap. This CDR3 region has 13 residues. The CDR3 here is CASNLGQEETQYF. The DNA for the CDR3 is TGTGCCAGCAATTTGGGGCAAGAAGAGACCCAGTACTTC.

The CDR3 DNA is TGTGCCAGCAGCTCCGCCGCCGGGATGCCTAGAGAGACCCAGTACTTC. Translating gives CASSSAAGMPRETQYF. V usage is TRBV7-6 and J usage is TRBJ2-5; TRBD2 might be the D (5 bases). This CDR3 region has 16 residues. Deletions cut 4 bases from V and 4 bases from J, with 19 bases between. Germline loops: CDR1 SGHVS, CDR2 FNYEAQ. The full variable domain, completed using reference TRBV7-6 and TRBJ2-5, is GAGVSQSPRYKVTKRGQDVALRCDPISGHVSLYWYRQALGQGPEFLTYFNYEAQQDKSGLPNDRFSAERPEGSISTLTIQRTEQRDSAMYRCASSSAAGMPRETQYFGPGTRLLVL.

This clone was observed once. The V call is TRBV30, the J call TRBJ2-1; a possible D gene is TRBD1 (6 bases). V was pared by 2 bases and J by 4 bases, with 24 bases between. CDR1 is GTSNPN and CDR2 is SVGIG in the germline V gene (reference sequence). The CDR3 sequence is 18 residues long. The CDR3 loop reads CAWSWPARTDGFYNEQFF. The DNA for the CDR3 is TGTGCCTGGAGTTGGCCCGCGAGGACAGATGGATTTTACAATGAGCAGTTCTTC.

This clone was recorded once. The CDR3 region is CASSLSGTVNTEAFF. In DNA form, the CDR3 reads TGTGCCAGCAGCTTATCGGGGACAGTGAACACTGAAGCTTTCTTT. The J gene is TRBJ1-1, the V gene TRBV7-8; 7 nucleotides match TRBD1. The CDR3 runs 15 residues. With V trimmed by 2 bases and J by 0 bases, 3 bases remained unmatched. Germline V CDR1 and CDR2: SGHVS, FQNEAQ.

V gene TRBV27 combines with J gene TRBJ2-2; D gene uncertain. CDR3 length: 12 amino acids. Trimming took 8 bases from V and 6 from J, leaving 10 bases between them. CDR1 MNHEY and CDR2 SMNVEV come from the germline V gene (reference sequence). The CDR3 sequence: CASPMVPGELFF. The DNA of the CDR3 is TGTGCCAGCCCTATGGTTCCCGGGGAGCTGTTTTTT.

This clone has a count of ten or more. This CDR3 reads CASSRQQGVNSPLHF. CDR3 DNA: TGTGCCAGCAGCCGGCAACAGGGGGTGAATTCACCCCTCCACTTT. V gene TRBV14 combines with J gene TRBJ1-6, with TRBD1 matching 8 bases. CDR1 SGHDN and CDR2 FVKESK come from the germline V gene. Unmatched junction bases numbered 6, after V lost 4 bases and J lost 7 bases. The CDR3 has 15 residues.

For the CDR3, the DNA is TGTGCCAGCAGCACCCTACAGGGTACGGGGCAGTACTTC. Translation: CASSTLQGTGQYF. V gene TRBV27 combines with J gene TRBJ2-7; D might be TRBD1 (6 bases). The CDR3 contains 13 residues. Germline-derived CDR1 and CDR2 are MNHEY and SMNVEV (reference sequence). The V gene lost 6 bases and the J gene lost 9 bases, with 18 bases spanning the gap.

This clone has just one count. The J gene is TRBJ2-5, the V gene TRBV30; 9 nucleotides line up with TRBD1. Germline assignment: CDR1 GTSNPN and CDR2 SVGIG (reference sequence). The CDR3 loop spans 15 amino acids. V lost 5 bases, J lost 4 bases, and 11 bases stayed unmatched. This chain's CDR3 is CAWDYTGTGRETQYF. In DNA, the CDR3 is TGTGCCTGGGACTATACCGGGACAGGGAGAGAGACCCAGTACTTC.

The rearrangement joins TRBV11-1 to TRBJ2-5, with a tentative D call TRBD2 (6 bases). This CDR3 has 16 amino acids. The V and J ends lost 5 bases and 1 base respectively, with 17 bases between them. In germline, CDR1 is SGHAT, CDR2 FQDESV (reference sequence). CDR3 amino acids: CASSLWGVGLQETQYF. The CDR3 DNA reads TGTGCCAGCAGCCTGTGGGGGGTGGGACTCCAAGAGACCCAGTACTTC.

V and J are TRBV6-5 and TRBJ1-2; possible D gene TRBD1, 6 bases. Germline V gives CDR1 MNHEY, CDR2 SVGAGI. Trimming took 4 bases from V and 4 from J, leaving 13 bases between them. CDR3 length equals 14 residues. CDR3 amino acids: CASSSTTGLYGYTF. CDR3 nucleotides: TGTGCCAGCAGTTCCACGACAGGCCTCTATGGCTACACCTTC.

J is TRBJ2-2 and V is TRBV27; unclear D gene. Trimming took off 6 bases at V and 7 bases at J, with 15 bases between the two ends. CDR1 and CDR2 from the germline V gene are MNHEY and SMNVEV (reference sequence). This CDR3 has 14 residues. In DNA, the CDR3 is TGTGCCAGCAGGATTAGCTTATTTGGCGGGGAGCTGTTTTTT. It specifies CASRISLFGGELFF.

This chain links TRBV7-8 with TRBJ1-4; 8 bases are shared with TRBD1. The CDR3 has 17 amino acids. Germline V lookup: CDR1 SGHVS, CDR2 FQNEAQ. V gave up 7 bases and J gave up 1 base; unmatched junction bases: 11. CDR3 amino acids: CASTPRGDRRTNEKLFF. As DNA, the CDR3 is TGTGCCAGCACCCCTCGGGGGGACAGGAGAACTAATGAAAAACTGTTTTTT.

The V gene is TRBV27, the J gene TRBJ2-7; no firm D call. Trimming cost V 3 bases and J 2 bases, with 14 bases left between them. This CDR3 is built from 15 residues. Germline V gene data show CDR1 as MNHEY and CDR2 as SMNVEV (reference sequence). The CDR3 DNA reads as TGTGCCAGCAGTTTTTTGTTAGGCGGTACCTACGAGCAGTACTTC. As protein: CASSFLLGGTYEQYF.

This sequence joins TRBV29-1 and TRBJ1-1; weak D call: TRBD1 (5 bases). The CDR3 consists of 18 residues. Trimming left V 3 bases short and J 4 bases short, with 27 bases between. Germline values: CDR1 SQVTM, CDR2 ANQGSEA. The CDR3 DNA is TGCAGCGTTGATCTGTCGTTACGTCAGGGAGGAGAATCCACTGAAGCTTTCTTT. Translating it yields CSVDLSLRQGGESTEAFF.

The chain is built from TRBV9 and TRBJ2-7; 8 bases match TRBD2. CDR3 length equals 17 residues. V gave up 7 bases and J gave up 5 bases; unmatched junction bases: 20. The germline CDR1 and CDR2 sequences are SGDLS and YYNGEE. This CDR3 reads CASAHSPKGSGVNEQYF. The CDR3, as DNA: TGTGCCAGCGCCCATTCCCCGAAGGGTAGCGGGGTCAACGAGCAGTACTTC.

The chain employs TRBV7-6 and TRBJ1-5; 7 bases map to TRBD1. CDR1 is SGHVS and CDR2 is FNYEAQ in the germline V gene. The V gene end was trimmed by 5 bases and the J gene end by 1 base; junction bases not matched to a gene: 8. The CDR3 is 16 residues long. This CDR3 reads CASSLVTGPSNQPQHF. DNA of the CDR3: TGTGCCAGCAGCCTCGTGACAGGGCCCAGCAATCAGCCCCAGCATTTT.

Here the CDR3 reads CASSFSGSPLHF. CDR3 bases: TGTGCCAGCAGCTTCTCAGGGTCACCCCTCCACTTT. The V gene is TRBV7-9, the J gene TRBJ1-6; TRBD1 might be the D (5 bases). V was shortened by 3 bases and J by 10 bases, with 7 bases between the two germline ends. Germline-derived CDR1 and CDR2 are SEHNR and FQNEAQ (reference sequence). The length of the CDR3 is 12 residues.

The rearrangement joins TRBV9 to TRBJ2-7; 9 bases agree with TRBD2. Trimming at V came to 2 bases and at J to 5 bases, leaving 20 bases not matched to a gene. Germline values: CDR1 SGDLS, CDR2 YYNGEE. The length of the CDR3 is 19 residues. The DNA for the CDR3 is TGTGCCAGCAGCGTCGCGTCCACGACTAGCGGCCCCGTTGGGAACGAGCAGTACTTC. This gives the protein CASSVASTTSGPVGNEQYF.

The genes are TRBV7-9 and TRBJ2-3; maybe TRBD2 (5 bases). V lost 4 bases to trimming and J lost 3 bases, with 14 bases between them. This CDR3 contains 15 residues. From germline, CDR1 is SEHNR and CDR2 FQNEAQ (reference sequence). For the CDR3, the DNA is TGTGCCAGCAGCTGGACGGGAAAAGGTACAGATACGCAGTATTTT. This translates into CASSWTGKGTDTQYF.

The rearrangement links TRBV28 to TRBJ1-3; D is perhaps TRBD1 (6 bases). The CDR3 sequence is 16 residues long. From germline, CDR1 is MDHEN and CDR2 SYDVKM. The V end was cut by 3 bases, the J end by 1 base, with 13 bases between. The CDR3 loop is CASSLWTAVSGNTIYF. CDR3 nucleotide sequence: TGTGCCAGCAGTTTGTGGACAGCTGTTTCTGGAAACACCATATATTTT. Full variable domain (rest looked up from reference TRBV28 and TRBJ1-3): DVKVTQSSRYLVKRTGEKVFLECVQDMDHENMFWYRQDPGLGLRLIYFSYDVKMKEKGDIPEGYSVSREKKERFSLILESASTNQTSMYLCASSLWTAVSGNTIYFGEGSWLTVV.

This chain connects TRBV2 to TRBJ2-1; 16 bases agree with TRBD2. V was clipped by 7 bases and J by 9 bases; unmatched bases: 3. The CDR3 sequence is 14 residues long. CDR1 SNHLY and CDR2 FYNNEI come from the germline V gene. CDR3 DNA sequence: TGTGCCAGCACTGGGACTAGCGGGAGGGGTGAGCAGTTCTTC. Translating gives CASTGTSGRGEQFF. Looking up the rest from reference TRBV2 and TRBJ2-1 gives the full variable domain: EPEVTQTPSHQVTQMGQEVILRCVPISNHLYFYWYRQILGQKVEFLVSFYNNEISEKSEIFDDQFSVERPDGSNFTLKIRSTKLEDSAMYFCASTGTSGRGEQFFGPGTRLTVL.

This chain joins TRBV14 and TRBJ2-3; TRBD1 matches 7 bases. Germline V gene data show CDR1 as SGHDN and CDR2 as FVKESK. The junction had 2 bases not matched to a gene; V was cut back by 1 base and J by 7 bases. The CDR3 has 13 residues. CDR3 nucleotides: TGTGCCAGCAGCCAAGGGGACAGATATACGCAGTATTTT. Translating gives CASSQGDRYTQYF.

This clone was seen a single time. The chain links TRBV12-3 or TRBV12-4 to TRBJ2-7; D is perhaps TRBD2 (5 bases). Deletions cut 6 bases from V and 2 bases from J, with 8 bases between. The CDR3 has 12 amino acids. In DNA, the CDR3 is TGTGCCAGCAGAAAGAGGGCCTACGAGCAGTACTTC. Its translation: CASRKRAYEQYF.